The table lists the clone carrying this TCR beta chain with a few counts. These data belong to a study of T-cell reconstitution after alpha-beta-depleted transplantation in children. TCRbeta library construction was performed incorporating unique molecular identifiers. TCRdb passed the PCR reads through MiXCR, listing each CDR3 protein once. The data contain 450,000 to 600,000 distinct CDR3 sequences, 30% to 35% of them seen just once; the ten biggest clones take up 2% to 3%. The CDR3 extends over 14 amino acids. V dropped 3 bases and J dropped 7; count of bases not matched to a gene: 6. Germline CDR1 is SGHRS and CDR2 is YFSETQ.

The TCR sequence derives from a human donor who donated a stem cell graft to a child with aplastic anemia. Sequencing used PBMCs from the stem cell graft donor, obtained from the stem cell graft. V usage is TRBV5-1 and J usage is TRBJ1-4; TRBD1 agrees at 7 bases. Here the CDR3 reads CASSSGDSGEKLFF. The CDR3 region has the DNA TGCGCCAGCAGCTCAGGGGACAGCGGTGAAAAACTGTTTTTT.